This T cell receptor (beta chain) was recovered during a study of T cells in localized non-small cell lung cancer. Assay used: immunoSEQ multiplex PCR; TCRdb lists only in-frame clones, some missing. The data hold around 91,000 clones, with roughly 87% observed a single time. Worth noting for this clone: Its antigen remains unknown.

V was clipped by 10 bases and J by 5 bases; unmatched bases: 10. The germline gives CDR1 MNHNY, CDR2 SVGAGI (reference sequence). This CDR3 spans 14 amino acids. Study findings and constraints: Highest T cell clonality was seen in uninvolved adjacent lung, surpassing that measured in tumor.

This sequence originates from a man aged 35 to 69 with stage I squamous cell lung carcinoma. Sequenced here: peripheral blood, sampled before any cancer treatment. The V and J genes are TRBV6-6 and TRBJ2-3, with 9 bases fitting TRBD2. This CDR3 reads CATQTGLALDTQYF. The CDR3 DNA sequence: TGTGCCACCCAGACGGGACTAGCCTTAGATACGCAGTATTTT.